The clone carrying this T cell receptor (beta chain) has just a few counts. CDR1 is GTSNPN, CDR2 SVGIG, per germline (reference sequence). Trimming removed 0 bases from V and 6 bases from J, with 9 bases in between. CDR3 length: 13 residues. This entry is derived from a study of blood T cell repertoires in COVID-19. Study details: The origin of the acute and convalescent COVID-19 samples was the United States, Italy and Spain.

Authors' methods: From reference gene primer amplification, estimates of nucleated cell counts were derived. The data were produced by immunoSEQ multiplex PCR, yet TCRdb's version contains in-frame clones alone and is incomplete. V and J calls and clone size are those listed in that table; D and trimming were worked out from the DNA. The repertoire consists of over 200,000 clones, with around 90% occurring once and the leading ten covering approximately 12%. The specimen was peripheral blood. The chain uses TRBV30 and TRBJ1-5; the D is unclear. This receptor was taken from a young woman who had recovered from COVID-19. The CDR3 nucleotides read TGTGCCTGGAGTGTACAGAACCGTCAGCCCCAGCATTTT. This gives the protein CAWSVQNRQPQHF.